The 29 T cell receptor beta chains in this list originate from one sample, sequenced in a study of identical twins. MiXCR was run by TCRdb on the 5' RACE reads, yielding one entry per CDR3 protein. Of 1.5 million to 2 million distinct CDR3 sequences detected, about 30% appear once; the ten largest clones hold around 0.3%. The sequenced sample was cord blood. These receptors were taken from a newborn girl in good health.

The chain combines TRBV20-1 with TRBJ2-7; TRBD2 matches 9 bases. Germline V gene data show CDR1 as DFQATT and CDR2 as SNEGSKA (reference sequence). The CDR3 is made up of 16 amino acids. Trimming at V came to 8 bases and at J to 2 bases, leaving 16 bases not matched to a gene. CDR3 sequence: CSSLRSAGGTTYEQYF. The DNA for the CDR3 is TGCAGTTCCCTTCGGTCAGCGGGAGGTACTACCTACGAGCAGTACTTC.

A few counts support this clonotype. The gene calls are TRBV5-1 and TRBJ1-5; unclear D gene. Germline V CDR1 and CDR2: SGHRS, YFSETQ. This CDR3 comprises 15 residues. The V and J ends lost 5 bases and 7 bases respectively, with 19 bases between them. The CDR3 loop reads CASSWGSGGSQPQHF. The CDR3 DNA is TGCGCCAGCAGTTGGGGTTCAGGAGGTTCGCAGCCCCAGCATTTT.

The CDR3: CATSRDSGSRIYEQYF. CDR3 DNA: TGTGCCACCAGCAGAGATTCGGGTAGCCGAATATACGAGCAGTACTTC. The chain recombines TRBV15 with TRBJ2-7, with D unclear. This CDR3 is 16 amino acids long. Germline CDR1 is LNHNV and CDR2 is YYDKDF (reference sequence). Trimming pared 0 bases from V and 4 bases from J, leaving 16 bases between.

The chain combines TRBV7-2 with TRBJ2-1; D tentatively reads TRBD1 or TRBD2 (6 bases each). The V gene lost 1 base and the J gene lost 8 bases, with 15 bases spanning the gap. The CDR3 runs to 15 residues. CDR1 is SGHTA, CDR2 FQGNSA, per germline. CDR3 bases: TGTGCCAGCAGCTTAGACGGGGGCATATGGGATGAGCAGTTCTTC. Translating it yields CASSLDGGIWDEQFF. The full variable domain, with the rest looked up from reference TRBV7-2 and TRBJ2-1, is GAGVSQSPSNKVTEKGKDVELRCDPISGHTALYWYRQSLGQGLEFLIYFQGNSAPDKSGLPSDRFSAERTGGSVSTLTIQRTQQEDSAVYLCASSLDGGIWDEQFFGPGTRLTVL.

This clonotype has only a few counts. The gene calls are TRBV4-1 and TRBJ2-7, with a tentative D call TRBD1 (6 bases). Germline loops: CDR1 MGHRA, CDR2 YSYEKL. The CDR3 extends over 16 amino acids. With 0 bases removed from V and 0 bases from J, the gap between germline ends came to 12 bases. Written as DNA, the CDR3 is TGCGCCAGCAGCCAAGAGGTAACAGGGAGCTCCTACGAGCAGTACTTC. Translation gives CASSQEVTGSSYEQYF.

The chain combines TRBV12-3 or TRBV12-4 with TRBJ2-1, with a possible D match to TRBD2 (6 bases). The V gene lost 2 bases and the J gene lost 6 bases, with 17 bases spanning the gap. The CDR3 spans 16 residues. The CDR3 nucleotides read TGTGCCAGCAGTTTAATGGGGCTAGCGACCCCCAATGAGCAGTTCTTC. Its translation is CASSLMGLATPNEQFF.

The chain recombines TRBV12-3 or TRBV12-4 with TRBJ1-5; D perhaps matches TRBD1 (6 bases). This CDR3 has 16 amino acids. The V and J ends lost 3 bases and 2 bases respectively, with 14 bases between them. The DNA for the CDR3 is TGTGCCAGCAGTTTCGGGGGCTCTATGGGCAATCAGCCCCAGCATTTT. This encodes CASSFGGSMGNQPQHF.

This clonotype was counted only a few times. The gene calls are TRBV7-8 and TRBJ2-5; tentative D call: TRBD2 (5 bases). In germline, CDR1 is SGHVS, CDR2 FQNEAQ. The CDR3 length is 17 residues. V lost 0 bases and J 2 bases, leaving 16 bases between the germline ends. The CDR3 DNA follows: TGTGCCAGCAGCTTAGCGCAAGTTCTAGCTCCTCAAGAGACCCAGTACTTC. It is translated as CASSLAQVLAPQETQYF. Based on the CDR3 plus reference TRBV7-8 and TRBJ2-5, the full variable domain is GAGVSQSPRYKVAKRGQDVALRCDPISGHVSLFWYQQALGQGPEFLTYFQNEAQLDKSGLPSDRFFAERPEGSVSTLKIQRTQQEDSAVYLCASSLAQVLAPQETQYFGPGTRLLVL.

As to this clonotype: An end of the junction differs from the germline gene, which may be a read error. This chain connects TRBV5-1 to TRBJ2-3, with 13 nucleotides matching TRBD2. This CDR3 is 17 amino acids long. Per germline, CDR1 SGHRS and CDR2 YFSETQ. DNA of the CDR3: TGCGCCAGCAGCCAACGACTAGCGGGAGGTAGCACAGATATGCAGTATTTT. Protein product: CASSQRLAGGSTDMQYF.

This clonotype was counted between two and nine times. J is TRBJ2-7 and V is TRBV5-1, with a tentative D call TRBD1 (6 bases). Germline CDR1 and CDR2: SGHRS and YFSETQ. V lost 5 bases, J lost 3 bases, and 15 bases lay in between. The CDR3 spans 14 residues. CDR3 DNA sequence: TGCGCCAGCAGACGACAGGAAGGGTACTACGAGCAGTACTTC. Its translation: CASRRQEGYYEQYF. The complete variable domain, with remaining parts taken from reference TRBV5-1 and TRBJ2-7, reads KAGVTQTPRYLIKTRGQQVTLSCSPISGHRSVSWYQQTPGQGLQFLFEYFSETQRNKGNFPGRFSGRQFSNSRSEMNVSTLELGDSALYLCASRRQEGYYEQYFGPGTRLTVT.

A note on this clonotype: A junction boundary mismatches the germline segment, possibly from a read error. The rearrangement joins TRBV20-1 to TRBJ1-5, with TRBD1 matching 8 bases. This CDR3 spans 14 amino acids. Germline V gene sequence: CDR1 DFQATT, CDR2 SNEGSKA (reference sequence). DNA for the CDR3: TGCCGTGCTCGGGACAGGATGAGCAATCAGCCCCAGCATTTT. It yields the protein CRARDRMSNQPQHF.

The rearrangement links TRBV11-2 to TRBJ2-1, with 8 bases that match TRBD2. Germline CDR1 and CDR2: SGHAT and FQNNGV. The CDR3 extends over 15 amino acids. V gave up 5 bases and J gave up 4 bases; unmatched junction bases: 7. CDR3: CASSPREGPYNEQFF. In DNA form, the CDR3 reads TGTGCCAGCAGCCCTCGGGAGGGCCCTTACAATGAGCAGTTCTTC. Using reference TRBV11-2 and TRBJ2-1 for the parts outside the CDR3, the full variable domain is EAGVAQSPRYKIIEKRQSVAFWCNPISGHATLYWYQQILGQGPKLLIQFQNNGVVDDSQLPKDRFSAERLKGVDSTLKIQPAKLEDSAVYLCASSPREGPYNEQFFGPGTRLTVL.

J is TRBJ2-2 and V is TRBV6-5, with 13 bases aligning to TRBD2. V was clipped by 0 bases and J by 5 bases; unmatched bases: 6. CDR1 and CDR2 (germline): MNHEY, SVGAGI. This CDR3 is built from 18 residues. The CDR3 loop is CASSYSTQGLAGTGELFF. CDR3 coding DNA: TGTGCCAGCAGTTACTCTACTCAGGGACTAGCGGGGACCGGGGAGCTGTTTTTT.

The J gene is TRBJ2-3, the V gene TRBV24-1; D gene uncertain. Germline V lookup: CDR1 KGHDR, CDR2 SFDVKD. This CDR3 is 16 amino acids long. V lost 7 bases and J lost 1, with 17 bases in between. CDR3 coding DNA: TGTGCCACCAGCGAAGGACGGCCCCAACGCACAGATACGCAGTATTTT. Translation: CATSEGRPQRTDTQYF.

This clonotype was seen just once. This chain uses TRBV5-1 with TRBJ1-1; 9 positions agree with TRBD1. Germline V gene data show CDR1 as SGHRS and CDR2 as YFSETQ. V was clipped by 5 bases and J by 1 base; unmatched bases: 9. The CDR3 covers 16 residues. The CDR3 DNA reads as TGCGCCAGCAGACAGGGACAGGGAAGGAGGAACACTGAAGCTTTCTTT. Amino acids: CASRQGQGRRNTEAFF.

This sequence joins TRBV24-1 and TRBJ2-1, with D possibly being TRBD1 (6 bases). The CDR3 length is 14 residues. Germline CDR1 is KGHDR and CDR2 is SFDVKD. V was shortened by 7 bases and J by 2 bases, with 11 bases between the two germline ends. CDR3 in amino acids: CATRDRSAYNEQFF. As DNA, the CDR3 is TGTGCCACCAGAGACAGGTCGGCCTACAATGAGCAGTTCTTC.

This chain links TRBV2 with TRBJ2-4, with a weak D call TRBD2 (5 bases). This CDR3 is built from 14 residues. Germline V gene sequence: CDR1 SNHLY, CDR2 FYNNEI. Trimming cost V 11 bases and J 8 bases, with 22 bases left between them. As DNA, the CDR3 is TGTGCCGGCCAAAAGGGCGGACTGGAGGACATTCAGTACTTC. This encodes CAGQKGGLEDIQYF.

This clonotype was recorded only once. The chain employs TRBV27 and TRBJ2-7; 8 bases match TRBD1. Trimming removed 6 bases from V and 2 bases from J; junction bases left unmatched: 12. From germline, CDR1 is MNHEY and CDR2 SMNVEV (reference sequence). The CDR3 covers 16 residues. This CDR3 is CASRTIYSGGTYEQYF. In DNA, the CDR3 is TGTGCCAGCAGGACCATTTATTCAGGGGGCACCTACGAGCAGTACTTC.

This clonotype showed up just once. The V and J genes are TRBV20-1 and TRBJ2-1; a possible D gene is TRBD2 (6 bases). This CDR3 spans 12 amino acids. Trimming took 3 bases from V and 12 from J, leaving 15 bases between them. Germline CDR1 is DFQATT and CDR2 is SNEGSKA (reference sequence). CDR3 coding DNA: TGCAGTGCTAGGGTGGGGAGGAAGGGGCAGTTCTTC. It specifies CSARVGRKGQFF.

The chain is built from TRBV25-1 and TRBJ2-5; a weak D match, TRBD2 (7 bases). The germline V gene encodes CDR1 MGHDK and CDR2 SYGVNS. The V end lost 4 bases, the J end lost 6 bases, and 15 bases lay between the germline ends. The CDR3 has 14 residues. The CDR3 bases are TGTGCCAGCAGTGTAGGGGGGGCACGGAAGACCCAGTACTTC. Translated: CASSVGGARKTQYF.

This clonotype was seen a handful of times. The rearrangement links TRBV7-6 to TRBJ2-7; TRBD2 might be the D (6 bases). The germline gives CDR1 SGHVS, CDR2 FNYEAQ. CDR3 size: 16 residues. The germline V and J ends were trimmed by 1 base and 0 bases, with 13 bases remaining between them. The CDR3 region is CASSLDPSASSYEQYF. DNA for the CDR3: TGTGCCAGCAGCTTAGATCCTAGCGCATCCTCCTACGAGCAGTACTTC.

The genes are TRBV7-6 and TRBJ1-6; 7 bases align to TRBD1. The germline CDR1 and CDR2 sequences are SGHVS and FNYEAQ. The junction had 8 bases not matched to a gene; V was cut back by 1 base and J by 8 bases. There are 16 residues in the CDR3. For the CDR3, the DNA is TGTGCCAGCAGCTTAGAATCGGACAGGCTTTATTCACCCCTCCACTTT. It translates to CASSLESDRLYSPLHF.

This chain uses TRBV29-1 with TRBJ2-7, with D maybe TRBD2 (6 bases). Germline CDR1 SQVTM, CDR2 ANQGSEA. V lost 6 bases to trimming and J lost 4 bases, with 10 bases between them. This CDR3 has 11 amino acids. CDR3 loop: CSVGGLYEQYF. In nucleotides, the CDR3 is TGCAGCGTGGGAGGACTGTACGAGCAGTACTTC.

The genes are TRBV12-3 or TRBV12-4 and TRBJ2-2; 8 positions agree with TRBD2. This CDR3 region has 17 residues. Germline trimming cut 6 bases from V and 6 bases from J; bases unmatched to any gene: 15. The CDR3 DNA reads as TGTGCCAGCAGGCGTCTAGTGGCGGGGGGAAGGGCCGGGGAGCTGTTTTTT. Its translation is CASRRLVAGGRAGELFF.

This clonotype was seen more than once but under ten times. The J gene is TRBJ1-5, the V gene TRBV12-3 or TRBV12-4; 7 nucleotides line up with TRBD1. The V gene end was trimmed by 6 bases and the J gene end by 3 bases; junction bases not matched to a gene: 5. The CDR3 contains 14 residues. CDR3 loop: CASRPGQNNQPQHF. The CDR3 region has the DNA TGTGCCAGCAGACCGGGACAGAACAATCAGCCCCAGCATTTT.

The genes are TRBV7-2 and TRBJ2-4; 10 bases fit TRBD2. The DNA end favors TRBJ2-5, so the J call may be wrong. Germline assignment: CDR1 SGHTA and CDR2 FQGNSA. The CDR3 has 16 residues. CDR3 sequence: CASSLTRASGGETQYF. The CDR3, as DNA: TGTGCCAGCAGCTTAACGAGGGCTAGCGGGGGAGAGACCCAGTACTTC.

The chain carries TRBV3-1 and TRBJ1-6, with TRBD1 matching 7 bases. The CDR3 extends over 13 amino acids. CDR1 LGHDT and CDR2 YNNKEL come from the germline V gene (reference sequence). The trim removed 0 bases at V and 14 bases at J, leaving 4 bases unmatched. The DNA of the CDR3 is TGTGCCAGCAGCCAAGATAGGACAGGAACCCTCCACTTT. Translation: CASSQDRTGTLHF. The whole variable domain, remainder taken from reference TRBV3-1 and TRBJ1-6, is DTAVSQTPKYLVTQMGNDKSIKCEQNLGHDTMYWYKQDSKKFLKIMFSYNNKELIINETVPNRFSPKSPDKAHLNLHINSLELGDSAVYFCASSQDRTGTLHFGNGTRLTVT.

This clonotype was picked up many times. The rearrangement joins TRBV10-3 to TRBJ2-1, with 11 nucleotides matching TRBD2. From germline, CDR1 is ENHRY and CDR2 SYGVKD. The CDR3 is 15 amino acids. With V trimmed by 8 bases and J by 2 bases, 5 bases remained unmatched. The CDR3 DNA reads as TGTGCCATCTCCTCTAGCGGGAGGACCTACAATGAGCAGTTCTTC. It yields the protein CAISSSGRTYNEQFF.

The rearrangement joins TRBV7-9 to TRBJ1-1; 7 nucleotides agree with TRBD1. The CDR3 spans 17 residues. The germline V gene has CDR1 SEHNR and CDR2 FQNEAQ (reference sequence). V dropped 5 bases and J dropped 0; count of bases not matched to a gene: 12. The CDR3 DNA reads as TGTGCCAGCAGCCCACTCGGGACAGATCTATTGAACACTGAAGCTTTCTTT. Translation gives CASSPLGTDLLNTEAFF.